This T cell receptor (beta chain) was obtained from a study of blood T cells in healthy people across ages. Then a second PCR, running roughly 7 to 11 cycles, was carried out with a sample-barcoded 5' primer and a J-beta primer mix. CDR3-containing paired-end reads numbering at least 2.5 million came from each sample. TCRdb re-called the 5' RACE reads through MiXCR, storing one row per CDR3 protein. The sample comprises about 780,000 distinct CDR3 sequences, around 45% of which are singletons, and approximately 18% rests with the top ten. V shed 1 base and J shed 5 bases, with 14 bases lying between them. In germline, CDR1 is MGHRA, CDR2 YSYEKL. CDR3 length: 16 amino acids. The count of this clonotype is one.

V and J are TRBV4-1 and TRBJ1-4, with D tentatively TRBD1 (6 bases). The sequenced material came from blood. This TCR came from an elderly man in good health. The CDR3 reads CASSQAHREDNEKLFF. The CDR3 DNA sequence: TGCGCCAGCAGCCAAGCCCACAGGGAGGACAATGAAAAACTGTTTTTT.